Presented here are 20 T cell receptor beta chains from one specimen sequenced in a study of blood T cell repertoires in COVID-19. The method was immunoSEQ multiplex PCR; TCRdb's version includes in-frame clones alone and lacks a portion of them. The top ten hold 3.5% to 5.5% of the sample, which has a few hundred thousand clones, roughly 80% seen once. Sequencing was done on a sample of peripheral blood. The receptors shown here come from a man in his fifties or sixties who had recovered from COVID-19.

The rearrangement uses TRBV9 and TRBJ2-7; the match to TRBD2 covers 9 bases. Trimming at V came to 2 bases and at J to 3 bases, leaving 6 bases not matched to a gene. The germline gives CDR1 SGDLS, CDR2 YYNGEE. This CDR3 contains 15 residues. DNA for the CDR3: TGTGCCAGCAGCGTTGCTTTTAGCGGGGGCTACGAGCAGTACTTC. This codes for CASSVAFSGGYEQYF. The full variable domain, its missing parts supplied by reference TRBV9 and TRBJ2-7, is DSGVTQTPKHLITATGQRVTLRCSPRSGDLSVYWYQQSLDQGLQFLIQYYNGEERAKGNILERFSAQQFPDLHSELNLSSLELGDSALYFCASSVAFSGGYEQYFGPGTRLTVT.

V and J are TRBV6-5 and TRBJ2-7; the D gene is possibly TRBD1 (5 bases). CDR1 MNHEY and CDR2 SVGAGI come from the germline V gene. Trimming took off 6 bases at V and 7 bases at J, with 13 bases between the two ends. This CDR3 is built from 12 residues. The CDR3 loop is CASRPHRREQYF. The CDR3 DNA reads TGTGCCAGCAGGCCCCACAGGAGAGAGCAGTACTTC.

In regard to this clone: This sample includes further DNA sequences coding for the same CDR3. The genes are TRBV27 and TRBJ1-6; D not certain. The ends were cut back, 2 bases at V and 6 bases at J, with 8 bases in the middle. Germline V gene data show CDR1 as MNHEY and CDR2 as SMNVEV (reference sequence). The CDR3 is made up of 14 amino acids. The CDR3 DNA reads TGTGCCAGCAGTTTAAGGCGGATTAATTCACCCCTCCACTTT. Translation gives CASSLRRINSPLHF.

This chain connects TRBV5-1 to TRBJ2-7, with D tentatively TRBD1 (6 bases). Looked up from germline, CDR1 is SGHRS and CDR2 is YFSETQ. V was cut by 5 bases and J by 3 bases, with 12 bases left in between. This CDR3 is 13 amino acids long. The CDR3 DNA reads TGCGCCAGCAGACAGGGATCGAACTACGAGCAGTACTTC. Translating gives CASRQGSNYEQYF. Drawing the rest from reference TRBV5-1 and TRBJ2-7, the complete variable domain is KAGVTQTPRYLIKTRGQQVTLSCSPISGHRSVSWYQQTPGQGLQFLFEYFSETQRNKGNFPGRFSGRQFSNSRSEMNVSTLELGDSALYLCASRQGSNYEQYFGPGTRLTVT.

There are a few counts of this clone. The CDR3 DNA reads TGTGCCAGCAGTTACGCCAGGGGGGTCACTGAAGCTTTCTTT. As protein: CASSYARGVTEAFF. The chain recombines TRBV6-5 with TRBJ1-1; 7 nucleotides align to TRBD1. J gave up 4 bases and V 2 bases, and 4 bases lay outside the gene matches. The CDR3 is made up of 14 amino acids. Germline V gives CDR1 MNHEY, CDR2 SVGAGI.

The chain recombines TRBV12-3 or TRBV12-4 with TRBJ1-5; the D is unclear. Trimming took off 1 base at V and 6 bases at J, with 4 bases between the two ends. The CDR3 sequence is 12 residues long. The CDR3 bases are TGTGCCAGCAGTTTAGGAGGTCAGCCCCAGCATTTT. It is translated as CASSLGGQPQHF.

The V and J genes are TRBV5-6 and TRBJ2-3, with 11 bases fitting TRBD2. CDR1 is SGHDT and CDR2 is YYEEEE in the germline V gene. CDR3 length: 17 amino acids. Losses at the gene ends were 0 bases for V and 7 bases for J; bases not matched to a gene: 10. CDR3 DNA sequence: TGTGCCAGCAGCTTGGCCGGGACTAGCGGTCGCCTTTATACGCAGTATTTT. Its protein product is CASSLAGTSGRLYTQYF.

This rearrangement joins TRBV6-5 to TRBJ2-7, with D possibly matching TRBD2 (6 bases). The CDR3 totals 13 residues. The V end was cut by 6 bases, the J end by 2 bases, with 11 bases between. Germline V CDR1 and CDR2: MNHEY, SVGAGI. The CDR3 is CASSDGGTYEQYF. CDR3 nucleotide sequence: TGTGCCAGCAGCGACGGAGGGACCTACGAGCAGTACTTC.

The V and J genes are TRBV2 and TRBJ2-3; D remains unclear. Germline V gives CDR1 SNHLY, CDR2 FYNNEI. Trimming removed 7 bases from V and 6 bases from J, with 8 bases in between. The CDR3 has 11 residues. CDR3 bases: TGTGCCAGCACCCCTCTGGATACGCAGTATTTT. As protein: CASTPLDTQYF.

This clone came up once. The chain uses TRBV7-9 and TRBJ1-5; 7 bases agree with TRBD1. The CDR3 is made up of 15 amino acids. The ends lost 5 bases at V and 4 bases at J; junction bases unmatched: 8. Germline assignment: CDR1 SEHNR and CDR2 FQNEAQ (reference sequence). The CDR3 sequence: CASSEDREGNQPQHF. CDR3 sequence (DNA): TGTGCCAGCAGCGAAGACAGGGAAGGGAATCAGCCCCAGCATTTT.

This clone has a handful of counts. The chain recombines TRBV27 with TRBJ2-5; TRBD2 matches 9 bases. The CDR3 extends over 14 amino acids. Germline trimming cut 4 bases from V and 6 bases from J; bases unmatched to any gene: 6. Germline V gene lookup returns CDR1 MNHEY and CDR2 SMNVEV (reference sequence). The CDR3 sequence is CASSSGLAGKTQYF. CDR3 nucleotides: TGTGCCAGCAGTTCGGGACTAGCCGGGAAGACCCAGTACTTC.

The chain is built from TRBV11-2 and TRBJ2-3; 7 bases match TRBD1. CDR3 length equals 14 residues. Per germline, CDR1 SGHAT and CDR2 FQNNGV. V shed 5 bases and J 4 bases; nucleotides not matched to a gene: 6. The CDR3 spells CASSPGTAADTQYF. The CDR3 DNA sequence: TGTGCCAGCAGCCCCGGGACAGCAGCAGATACGCAGTATTTT.

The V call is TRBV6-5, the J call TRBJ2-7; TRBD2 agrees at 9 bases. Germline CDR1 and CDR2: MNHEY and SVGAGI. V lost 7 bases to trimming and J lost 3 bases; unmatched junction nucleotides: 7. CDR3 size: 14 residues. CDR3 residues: CASTAGGGIYEQYF. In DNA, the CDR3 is TGTGCCAGCACGGCGGGAGGGGGTATCTACGAGCAGTACTTC.

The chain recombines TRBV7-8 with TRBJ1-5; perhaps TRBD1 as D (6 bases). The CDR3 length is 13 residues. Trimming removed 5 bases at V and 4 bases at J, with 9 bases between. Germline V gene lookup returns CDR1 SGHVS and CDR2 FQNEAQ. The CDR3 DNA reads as TGTGCCAGCAGCGCTCAGGGGAATCAGCCCCAGCATTTT. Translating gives CASSAQGNQPQHF.

CDR3 in amino acids: CASSRTMAGDTYNEQFF. The CDR3 nucleotides are TGTGCCAGCAGCCGAACGATGGCGGGAGATACCTACAATGAGCAGTTCTTC. The chain couples TRBV7-6 to TRBJ2-1, with 7 bases fitting TRBD2. The J segment lost 2 bases and the V segment lost 5 bases, leaving 12 bases of the junction unmatched. The CDR3 covers 17 residues. Germline CDR1 and CDR2: SGHVS and FNYEAQ. Full variable domain (outside the CDR3, taken from reference TRBV7-6 and TRBJ2-1): GAGVSQSPRYKVTKRGQDVALRCDPISGHVSLYWYRQALGQGPEFLTYFNYEAQQDKSGLPNDRFSAERPEGSISTLTIQRTEQRDSAMYRCASSRTMAGDTYNEQFFGPGTRLTVL.

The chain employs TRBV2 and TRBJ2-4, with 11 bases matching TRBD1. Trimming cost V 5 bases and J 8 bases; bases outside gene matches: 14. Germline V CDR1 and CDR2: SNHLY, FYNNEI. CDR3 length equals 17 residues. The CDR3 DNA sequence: TGTGCCAGCAGTAAACTCATGCCCGGGACAGGGGGTGACATTCAGTACTTC. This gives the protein CASSKLMPGTGGDIQYF.

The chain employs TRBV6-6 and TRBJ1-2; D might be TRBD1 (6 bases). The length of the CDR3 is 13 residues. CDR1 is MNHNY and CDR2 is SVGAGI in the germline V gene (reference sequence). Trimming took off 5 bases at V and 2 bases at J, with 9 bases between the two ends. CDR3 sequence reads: CASSTQGNYGYTF. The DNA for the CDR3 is TGTGCCAGCAGTACTCAGGGGAACTATGGCTACACCTTC.

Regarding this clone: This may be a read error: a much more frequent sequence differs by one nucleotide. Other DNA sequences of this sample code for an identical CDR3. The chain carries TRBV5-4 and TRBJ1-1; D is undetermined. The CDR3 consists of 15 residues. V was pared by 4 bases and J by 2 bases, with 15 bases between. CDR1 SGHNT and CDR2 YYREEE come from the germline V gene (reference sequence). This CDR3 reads CASSPAQETNTEAFF. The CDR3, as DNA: TGTGCCAGCAGCCCCGCCCAGGAAACAAACACTGAAGCTTTCTTT.

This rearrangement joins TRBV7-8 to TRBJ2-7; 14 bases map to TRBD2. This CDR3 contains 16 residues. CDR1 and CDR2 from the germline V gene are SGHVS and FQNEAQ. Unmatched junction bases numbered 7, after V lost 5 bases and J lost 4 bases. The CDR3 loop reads CASSLLGLAGAYEQYF. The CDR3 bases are TGTGCCAGCAGCCTCCTGGGACTAGCGGGAGCGTACGAGCAGTACTTC.

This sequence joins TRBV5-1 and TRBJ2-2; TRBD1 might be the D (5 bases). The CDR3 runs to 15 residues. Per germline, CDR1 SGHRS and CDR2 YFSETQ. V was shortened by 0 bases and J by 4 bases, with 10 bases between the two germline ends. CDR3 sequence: CASSLGRATTGELFF. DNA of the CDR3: TGCGCCAGCAGCTTGGGCAGGGCCACCACCGGGGAGCTGTTTTTT.